This T cell receptor (beta chain) was captured in a study of CD8+CD57+ T cells in acquired aplastic anemia. About the research overall: The study obtained an average of 3.2 ug of DNA from sorted CD4+ and CD8+ cells. The study's findings and limits: Patients and controls shared under 30 CD8+ CDR3 sequences, highly expressed in patients.

Whoever was chosen for sequencing had shown CD8+CD57+ cell expansion by flow cytometry. Genomic DNA served as template for TCR beta VDJ and CDR3 profiling. In TCRdb, the reads were re-called with MiXCR into one record per CDR3 protein. The sample shows under 500,000 distinct CDR3 sequences, around 30% of them seen only once. On this clonotype: What it binds is not known.

The CDR3 totals 14 residues. Trimming left V 7 bases short and J 5 bases short, with 12 bases between. In germline, CDR1 is MDHEN, CDR2 SYDVKM. The material sequenced was sorted CD4+, CD8+, or CD8+CD57+ T cells (not recorded which) from PBMCs. This clonotype was sampled from a human donor with aplastic anemia. The chain links TRBV28 to TRBJ1-6, with D perhaps TRBD1 (6 bases). The CDR3 here is CASTIQGNNSPLHF. Here the CDR3 DNA reads TGTGCCAGCACCATACAGGGTAATAATTCACCCCTCCACTTT.